These 2 T cell receptor beta chains were all obtained from the same sample, sequenced in a study of blood T cell repertoires in COVID-19. The assay was immunoSEQ multiplex PCR, and TCRdb's table has in-frame clones only and misses some. Here the sample spans 70,000 or so clones, about four fifths being singletons. The sample consisted of peripheral blood. All receptors derive from a human donor in a cohort sampled during active COVID-19.

The J gene is TRBJ1-4, the V gene TRBV5-1; 11 nucleotides match TRBD1. The CDR3 has 15 residues. CDR1 and CDR2 from the germline V gene are SGHRS and YFSETQ. V lost 4 bases to trimming and J lost 7 bases; unmatched junction nucleotides: 6. The DNA for the CDR3 is TGCGCCAGCAGCCAGGGGGACAGGGGGTTTGAAAAACTGTTTTTT. Protein: CASSQGDRGFEKLFF.

The chain joins TRBV29-1 to TRBJ2-1; 8 bases agree with TRBD1. The CDR3 consists of 14 residues. Trimming cost V 6 bases and J 4 bases; bases outside gene matches: 8. CDR1 and CDR2 from the germline V gene are SQVTM and ANQGSEA. The CDR3 loop reads CSVDPGGVYNEQFF. The CDR3 bases are TGCAGCGTCGACCCAGGGGGCGTTTACAATGAGCAGTTCTTC.